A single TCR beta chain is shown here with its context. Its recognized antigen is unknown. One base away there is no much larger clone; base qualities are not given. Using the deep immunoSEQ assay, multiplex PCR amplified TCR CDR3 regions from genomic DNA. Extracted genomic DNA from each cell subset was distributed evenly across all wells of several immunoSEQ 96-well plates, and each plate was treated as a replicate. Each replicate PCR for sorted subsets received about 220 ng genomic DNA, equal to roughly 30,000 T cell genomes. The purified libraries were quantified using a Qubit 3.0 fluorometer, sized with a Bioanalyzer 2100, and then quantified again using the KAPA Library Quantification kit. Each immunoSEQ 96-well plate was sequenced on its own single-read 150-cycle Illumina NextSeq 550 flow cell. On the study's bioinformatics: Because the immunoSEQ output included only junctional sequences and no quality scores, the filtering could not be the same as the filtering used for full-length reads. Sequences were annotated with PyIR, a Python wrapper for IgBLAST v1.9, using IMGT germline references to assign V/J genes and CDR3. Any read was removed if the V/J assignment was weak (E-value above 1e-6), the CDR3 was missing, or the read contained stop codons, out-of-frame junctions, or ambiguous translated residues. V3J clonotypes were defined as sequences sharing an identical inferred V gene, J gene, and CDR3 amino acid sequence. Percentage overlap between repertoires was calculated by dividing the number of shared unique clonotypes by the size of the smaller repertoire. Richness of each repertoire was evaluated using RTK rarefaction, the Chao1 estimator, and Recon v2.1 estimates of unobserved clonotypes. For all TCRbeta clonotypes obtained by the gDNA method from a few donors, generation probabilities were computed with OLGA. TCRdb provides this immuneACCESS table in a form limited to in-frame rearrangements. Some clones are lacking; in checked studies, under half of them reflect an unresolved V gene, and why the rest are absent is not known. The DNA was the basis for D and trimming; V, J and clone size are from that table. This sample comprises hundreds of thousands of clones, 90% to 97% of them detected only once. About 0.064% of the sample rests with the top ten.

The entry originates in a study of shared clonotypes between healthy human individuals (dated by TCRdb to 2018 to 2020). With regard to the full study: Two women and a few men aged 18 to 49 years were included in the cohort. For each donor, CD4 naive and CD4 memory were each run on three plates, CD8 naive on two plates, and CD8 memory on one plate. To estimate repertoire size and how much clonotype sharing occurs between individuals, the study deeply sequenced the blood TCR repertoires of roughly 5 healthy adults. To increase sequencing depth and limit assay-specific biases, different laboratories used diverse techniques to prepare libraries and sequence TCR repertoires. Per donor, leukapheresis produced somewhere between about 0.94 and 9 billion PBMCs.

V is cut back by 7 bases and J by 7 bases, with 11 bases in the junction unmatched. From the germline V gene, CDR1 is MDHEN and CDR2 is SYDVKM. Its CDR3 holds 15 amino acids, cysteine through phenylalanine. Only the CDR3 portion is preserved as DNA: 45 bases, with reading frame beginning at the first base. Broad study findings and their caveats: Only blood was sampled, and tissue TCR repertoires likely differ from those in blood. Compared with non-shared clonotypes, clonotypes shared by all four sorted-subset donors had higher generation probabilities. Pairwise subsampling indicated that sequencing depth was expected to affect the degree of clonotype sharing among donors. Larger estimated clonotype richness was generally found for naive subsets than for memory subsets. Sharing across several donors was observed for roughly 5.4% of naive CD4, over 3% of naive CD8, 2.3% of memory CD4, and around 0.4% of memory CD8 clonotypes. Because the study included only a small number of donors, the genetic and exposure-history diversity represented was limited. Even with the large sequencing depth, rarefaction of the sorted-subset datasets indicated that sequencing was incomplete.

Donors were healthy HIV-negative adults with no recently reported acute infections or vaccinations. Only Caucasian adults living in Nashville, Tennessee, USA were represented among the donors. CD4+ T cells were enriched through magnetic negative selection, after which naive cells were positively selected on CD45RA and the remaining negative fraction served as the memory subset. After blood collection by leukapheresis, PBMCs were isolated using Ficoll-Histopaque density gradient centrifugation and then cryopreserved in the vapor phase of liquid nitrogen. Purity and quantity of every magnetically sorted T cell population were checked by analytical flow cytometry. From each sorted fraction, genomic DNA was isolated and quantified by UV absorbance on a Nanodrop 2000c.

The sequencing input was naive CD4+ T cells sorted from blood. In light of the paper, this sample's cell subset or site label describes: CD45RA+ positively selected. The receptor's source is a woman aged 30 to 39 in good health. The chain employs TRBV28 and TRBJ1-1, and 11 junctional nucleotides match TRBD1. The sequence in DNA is TGTGCCAGCACCCGCGGAGGGACAGGGGGGATTGAAGCTTTCTTT. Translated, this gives CASTRGGTGGIEAFF.